This T cell receptor beta chain originates from a study of T-cell memory formation after mild COVID-19. Study results and caveats: Pre-infection memory already had some responding clones, implying cross-reactive memory joined. Clones contracting day 15 to 85 were balanced CD4/CD8; later expanders leaned CD4+.

Notes on this clonotype: Its antigen is unknown.

TCR alpha and TCR beta cDNA libraries with sample barcodes and UMIs came from 5'RACE using constant-segment primers. TCRdb itself ran the 5' RACE reads through MiXCR, one entry per CDR3 protein. The sample includes roughly 450,000 distinct CDR3 sequences, about a sixth of them seen just once. V was pared by 2 bases and J by 7 bases, with 20 bases between. The CDR3 sequence is 15 residues long. Germline V gene lookup returns CDR1 DFQATT and CDR2 SNEGSKA (reference sequence). This clonotype was obtained from a man younger than 35 who had mild COVID-19 (a few samples of this study predate the infection). Cell type and time point are not known. The rearrangement links TRBV20-1 to TRBJ1-1, with a tentative D call TRBD1 (6 bases). The material sequenced was PBMCs or a T cell subset sorted from them (not recorded which). CDR3 sequence (DNA): TGCAGTGCTAGACCCCTTGGGGCCGGGGGCAATGAAGCTTTCTTT. Its translation is CSARPLGAGGNEAFF.